These 25 T cell receptor beta chains originate from one sample sequenced in a study. TCRdb passed the RT-PCR reads through MiXCR, listing each CDR3 protein once. The data contain more than 600,000 distinct CDR3 sequences, 12% to 15% of them singletons. The sequenced sample was memory CD4+ T cells from blood. These receptors came from a female donor in good health, serving as a healthy control.

The V call is TRBV6-5, the J call TRBJ2-1; the match to TRBD1 covers 7 bases. With 8 bases clipped from V and 4 bases from J, the junction kept 11 bases outside the gene matches. From germline, CDR1 is MNHEY and CDR2 SVGAGI. This CDR3 spans 15 amino acids. The CDR3 loop reads CASQTSGQLYNEQFF. DNA for the CDR3: TGTGCCAGCCAGACCTCGGGACAGCTATACAATGAGCAGTTCTTC.

The V and J genes are TRBV13 and TRBJ2-1; D remains ambiguous. Germline V CDR1 and CDR2: PRHDT, FYEKMQ (reference sequence). Trimming took 4 bases from V and 4 from J, leaving 14 bases between them. CDR3 length equals 15 residues. CDR3 in amino acids: CASSSRSTDYNEQFF. CDR3 nucleotides: TGTGCCAGCAGCTCCCGCTCGACCGATTACAATGAGCAGTTCTTC.

The chain carries TRBV7-9 and TRBJ1-4; TRBD1 matches at 9 bases. In germline, CDR1 is SEHNR, CDR2 FQNEAQ (reference sequence). This CDR3 is built from 16 residues. V was clipped by 5 bases and J by 5 bases; unmatched bases: 9. Here the CDR3 reads CASSLSGTGKNEKLFF. CDR3 sequence (DNA): TGTGCCAGCAGCCTATCCGGGACAGGGAAGAATGAAAAACTGTTTTTT.

This clonotype was recorded a few times. The chain has TRBV5-1 and TRBJ2-6; 7 bases are a match to TRBD1. CDR3 length: 15 residues. Germline-derived CDR1 and CDR2 are SGHRS and YFSETQ. V was pared by 3 bases and J by 4 bases, with 4 bases of the junction left unmatched. The CDR3 loop is CASSSTGQGANVLTF. In DNA form, the CDR3 reads TGCGCCAGCAGCTCAACGGGACAGGGGGCCAACGTCCTGACTTTC.

This clonotype is a singleton in its sample. Possible read error: a much larger clone is one base away. The chain has TRBV6-5 and TRBJ2-7, with D perhaps TRBD1 (5 bases). Trimming took off 0 bases at V and 0 bases at J, with 15 bases between the two ends. There are 17 residues in the CDR3. Germline V lookup: CDR1 MNHEY, CDR2 SVGAGI. Written as DNA, the CDR3 is TGTGCCAGCAGTTACTCGGTCGTCAGGGCCAGCTCCTACGAGCAGTACTTC. It specifies CASSYSVVRASSYEQYF.

V is TRBV5-1 and J is TRBJ2-3; 10 bases map to TRBD2. Germline lookup yields CDR1 SGHRS and CDR2 YFSETQ. V lost 6 bases, J lost 4 bases, and 8 bases stayed unmatched. This CDR3 contains 15 residues. This CDR3 is CASTHLAGDSDTQYF. Written as DNA, the CDR3 is TGCGCCAGCACCCATCTAGCGGGAGACTCAGATACGCAGTATTTT.

This clonotype appeared many times. CDR3 region: CASGRDIRYEQYF. DNA for the CDR3: TGTGCCAGCGGCCGGGACATCAGATACGAGCAGTACTTC. The rearrangement links TRBV6-2 or TRBV6-3 to TRBJ2-7; a possible D gene is TRBD1 (6 bases). Deletions cut 8 bases from V and 4 bases from J, with 15 bases between. Germline CDR1 and CDR2: MNHEY and SVGEGT. The CDR3 length is 13 residues.

This chain links TRBV7-6 with TRBJ2-1; 8 bases are shared with TRBD2. CDR3 length: 15 amino acids. The V and J ends lost 9 bases and 7 bases, in that order; junction bases with no gene match: 14. Germline V gene sequence: CDR1 SGHVS, CDR2 FNYEAQ. CDR3 protein: CASRMGLGFSNEQFF. In DNA, the CDR3 is TGTGCCAGTCGGATGGGACTAGGTTTTTCAAATGAGCAGTTCTTC.

This clonotype was observed a handful of times. The V gene is TRBV5-1, the J gene TRBJ2-5; a possible D gene is TRBD2 (5 bases). V was shortened by 3 bases and J by 5 bases, with 14 bases between the two germline ends. Germline lookup yields CDR1 SGHRS and CDR2 YFSETQ. The CDR3 spans 14 residues. This chain's CDR3 is CASSSDSLVETQYF. DNA of the CDR3: TGCGCCAGCAGCTCGGACTCCTTGGTGGAGACCCAGTACTTC.

Many counts were recorded for this clonotype. The chain combines TRBV29-1 with TRBJ2-3, with 12 bases fitting TRBD2. Germline-derived CDR1 and CDR2 are SQVTM and ANQGSEA. CDR3 size: 14 residues. The J segment lost 4 bases and the V segment lost 4 bases, leaving 3 bases of the junction unmatched. The CDR3 spells CSVATSGRSDTQYF. CDR3 DNA sequence: TGCAGCGTTGCAACTAGCGGGAGGTCAGATACGCAGTATTTT.

The chain joins TRBV7-2 to TRBJ2-1, with 12 bases lining up with TRBD2. Germline CDR1 is SGHTA and CDR2 is FQGNSA. The CDR3 sequence is 14 residues long. V lost 5 bases and J lost 8; bases outside the gene matches: 4. CDR3 sequence: CASSAGLAGYEQFF. Written as DNA, the CDR3 is TGTGCCAGCAGCGCAGGACTAGCGGGATATGAGCAGTTCTTC.

Ten or more counts support this clonotype. The chain uses TRBV12-3 or TRBV12-4 and TRBJ2-5, with D perhaps assigned TRBD1 or TRBD2 (5 bases each). V dropped 8 bases and J dropped 5 bases, with 15 bases sitting between them. This CDR3 spans 13 amino acids. In nucleotides, the CDR3 is TGTGCCAGCTCCGGCACTGAGGGGGAGACCCAGTACTTC. This gives the protein CASSGTEGETQYF.

This clonotype was counted a few times. The chain joins TRBV5-1 to TRBJ2-1; possible D gene TRBD2, 6 bases. CDR3 length equals 13 residues. CDR1 and CDR2 from the germline V gene are SGHRS and YFSETQ. Between the trimmed V and J ends, which lost 4 bases and 13 bases, there was a span of 18 bases. CDR3 sequence: CASSQGSGTVQFF. In DNA, the CDR3 is TGCGCCAGCAGCCAAGGTTCCGGGACTGTACAGTTCTTC.

The chain recombines TRBV2 with TRBJ2-1; maybe TRBD1 (5 bases). Per the germline V gene, CDR1 is SNHLY and CDR2 is FYNNEI. V was trimmed by 8 bases and J by 0 bases, leaving 11 bases between them. The length of the CDR3 is 14 residues. CDR3 protein: CASRTGISYNEQFF. In DNA form, the CDR3 reads TGTGCCAGCCGTACAGGCATCTCCTACAATGAGCAGTTCTTC.

Only a few counts were recorded for this clonotype. The V and J genes are TRBV18 and TRBJ1-1; tentative D call: TRBD1 (6 bases). Germline V lookup: CDR1 KGHSH, CDR2 LQKENI. The CDR3 covers 16 residues. The V gene lost 3 bases and the J gene lost 1 base, with 15 bases spanning the gap. The CDR3 nucleotides are TGTGCCAGCTCACCCAACCCGGGACACCCGAACACTGAAGCTTTCTTT. Protein: CASSPNPGHPNTEAFF.

This rearrangement joins TRBV2 to TRBJ2-5, with D hard to call. V lost 4 bases and J lost 13, with 13 bases in between. The CDR3 extends over 11 amino acids. Germline CDR1 SNHLY, CDR2 FYNNEI. CDR3 sequence (DNA): TGTGCCAGCAGTGTCGCCGAGCCCCTGTACTTC. As protein: CASSVAEPLYF.

The chain couples TRBV29-1 to TRBJ2-7, with 8 bases lining up with TRBD2. Trimming took 5 bases from V and 4 from J; bases not matched to a gene: 13. The germline V gene encodes CDR1 SQVTM and CDR2 ANQGSEA. CDR3 length: 15 amino acids. Here the CDR3 reads CSVQRGLAGEYEQYF. CDR3 bases: TGCAGCGTTCAACGCGGCCTAGCGGGTGAATACGAGCAGTACTTC.

As regards this clonotype: The CDR3 does not end in the conserved phenylalanine or tryptophan, so this is likely a read error. The chain combines TRBV7-9 with TRBJ1-2; no clear D gene. CDR1 SEHNR and CDR2 FQNEAQ come from the germline V gene (reference sequence). The CDR3 runs to 12 residues. V lost 1 base, J lost 4 bases, and 4 bases lay in between. The CDR3 protein is CASSLESYGYTY. As DNA, the CDR3 is TGTGCCAGCAGCTTAGAAAGCTATGGCTACACCTAC.

There are many counts of this clonotype. The chain has TRBV5-1 and TRBJ2-1; D is possibly TRBD1 (6 bases). Germline loops: CDR1 SGHRS, CDR2 YFSETQ. The V gene lost 4 bases and the J gene lost 8 bases, with 22 bases spanning the gap. CDR3 length: 16 amino acids. CDR3 amino acids: CASSGRTVGLSYEQFF. The CDR3 nucleotides are TGCGCCAGCAGCGGCAGGACAGTGGGTTTATCATATGAGCAGTTCTTC. Full variable domain (remainder filled in from reference TRBV5-1 and TRBJ2-1): KAGVTQTPRYLIKTRGQQVTLSCSPISGHRSVSWYQQTPGQGLQFLFEYFSETQRNKGNFPGRFSGRQFSNSRSEMNVSTLELGDSALYLCASSGRTVGLSYEQFFGPGTRLTVL.

The chain couples TRBV7-8 to TRBJ2-1, with D maybe TRBD1 (6 bases). The CDR3 spans 14 residues. Trimming took off 3 bases at V and 5 bases at J, with 11 bases between the two ends. The germline CDR1 and CDR2 sequences are SGHVS and FQNEAQ. CDR3 DNA: TGTGCCAGCAGCTTCGCTGGGACAAACAATGAGCAGTTCTTC. Translation gives CASSFAGTNNEQFF.

This rearrangement joins TRBV5-1 to TRBJ2-1, with TRBD2 as a possible D gene (5 bases). Germline V CDR1 and CDR2: SGHRS, YFSETQ. CDR3 length: 14 amino acids. The V end was cut by 0 bases, the J end by 10 bases, with 14 bases between. The CDR3, as DNA: TGCGCCAGCAGCTTGGCTACTCTAGCTGGGGAGCAGTTCTTC. Its translation: CASSLATLAGEQFF.

The chain employs TRBV7-2 and TRBJ2-5; TRBD1 might be the D (7 bases). V shed 8 bases and J shed 5 bases, with 18 bases lying between them. Germline CDR1 and CDR2: SGHTA and FQGNSA. This CDR3 spans 14 amino acids. CDR3 bases: TGTGCCAGCCGGACGGCAGGGGGGCGGGAGACCCAGTACTTC. The encoded protein is CASRTAGGRETQYF.

This clonotype was seen a handful of times. The chain couples TRBV25-1 to TRBJ2-5; weak D call: TRBD1 (5 bases). Deletions cut 8 bases from V and 1 base from J, with 17 bases between. This CDR3 contains 15 residues. Germline V lookup: CDR1 MGHDK, CDR2 SYGVNS. CDR3 bases: TGTGCCAGCGTTCAGGGTGTGGGCCTCCAAGAGACCCAGTACTTC. It translates to CASVQGVGLQETQYF.

V usage is TRBV12-3 or TRBV12-4 and J usage is TRBJ2-1; D remains ambiguous. Trimming took off 7 bases at V and 0 bases at J, with 10 bases between the two ends. The CDR3 covers 14 residues. The CDR3 DNA follows: TGTGCCAGCAAACCAAGACCCTCCTACAATGAGCAGTTCTTC. It translates to CASKPRPSYNEQFF.

In its sample, this clonotype was seen many times. V is TRBV6-1 and J is TRBJ2-7, with 7 bases identical to TRBD1. The CDR3 covers 14 residues. V lost 0 bases and J lost 8; bases outside the gene matches: 7. CDR1 MNHNS and CDR2 SASEGT come from the germline V gene. The CDR3 DNA is TGTGCCAGCAGTGAAGCGCAGAGGGGGCATAAGCAGTACTTC. It specifies CASSEAQRGHKQYF.